This T cell receptor beta chain comes out of a study of CD4 and CD8 cells across lung adenocarcinoma regions (dated by TCRdb to the late 2010s). For context, the study as a whole: Intratumor heterogeneity of the T cell receptor repertoire was examined by comparing tumor centers with tumor margins.

This clonotype came up many times. Its antigen is unknown. No clone much larger than this one lies a single base away; base qualities are absent. Donors were patients with localized lung adenocarcinoma, a subtype of non-small cell lung cancer. The samples were taken from the centers of localized lung adenocarcinomas. For TCR repertoire analysis, CD8+ T cells from tumor tissue were profiled separately from CD4+ T cells. The protocol used for the library was PCR. The instrument given in TCRdb is HiSeq X Ten. Starting from the raw public reads, TCRdb applied fastp trimming at Q25, assembled clones with MiXCR and retained in-frame beta chains. Every CDR3 protein is listed once, alongside the most common genes and DNA of its rows. Across this sample there are about 20,000 distinct CDR3 sequences, with less than 65% seen only once. The ten top clones hold around 25% of the sample. The sequence was collected from a female donor with lung adenocarcinoma. The CD4 and CD8 labels of this study may be unreliable. Sequencing was performed on CD8+ T cells from the center of a lung tumor. The cell subset or site label here, explained by the study, means: tumor center region.

CDR3 reads: CASSESGRLGGQGATDTQYF. The DNA sequence is as follows: TGCGCCAGCAGTGAGTCAGGAAGGCTCGGGGGACAGGGGGCTACAGATACGCAGTATTTT. This chain is built from TRBV10-1 and TRBJ2-3; the junction holds 12 bases that match TRBD1. CDR1 WNHNN and CDR2 SYGVQD were looked up in the germline V gene (reference sequence). From cysteine to phenylalanine, the CDR3 is 20 amino acids long. The kept DNA is CDR3 alone, 60 bases in frame from the first base. The germline V and J ends show losses of 0 bases and 3 bases respectively, and no gene match explains 13 bases of the junction.